The 15 T cell receptor beta chains in this list originate from one sample, sequenced in a study of cytomegalovirus exposure and HLA in healthy donors. 60 Vbeta and 13 Jbeta primers were used in PCR. Some clones are missing from TCRdb's copy, which holds only in-frame ones; the method was immunoSEQ multiplex PCR. There are roughly 120,000 clones in the sample; roughly 72% occur only once, and 3.5% to 5% lies in the top ten. The sequencing sample was made of PBMCs. The receptor set was obtained from a middle-aged woman in good health and CMV-seropositive.

Points on this clone: At one end the junction does not follow the germline gene, possibly because of a read error. In DNA, the CDR3 is TGTGCTAGCAGCTTCCGCGGGGCCCCAGAGACCCAGTACTTC. Amino acid sequence: CASSFRGAPETQYF. The chain links TRBV7-7 to TRBJ2-5; possibly TRBD2 for D (6 bases). Germline V CDR1 and CDR2: SSHAT, FNYEAQ (reference sequence). CDR3 length: 14 amino acids.

The chain carries TRBV4-1 and TRBJ2-7; possibly TRBD2 for D (5 bases). Trimming removed 3 bases from V and 0 bases from J, with 12 bases in between. CDR1 MGHRA and CDR2 YSYEKL come from the germline V gene. This CDR3 spans 15 amino acids. This chain's CDR3 is CASSQASSSSYEQYF. CDR3 DNA: TGCGCCAGCAGCCAGGCTAGCAGTAGCTCCTACGAGCAGTACTTC.

The genes are TRBV19 and TRBJ2-5; 9 bases are shared with TRBD1. In germline, CDR1 is LNHDA, CDR2 SQIVND (reference sequence). V gave up 5 bases and J gave up 1 base; unmatched junction bases: 8. The CDR3 contains 16 residues. CDR3 protein: CASSSAGTGSQETQYF. CDR3 in DNA: TGTGCCAGTAGTTCTGCCGGGACAGGGTCCCAAGAGACCCAGTACTTC.

In its sample, this clone was seen once. The chain uses TRBV6-5 and TRBJ1-5; no clear D gene. This CDR3 has 12 residues. Germline assignment: CDR1 MNHEY and CDR2 SVGAGI. Trimming removed 0 bases at V and 6 bases at J, with 3 bases between. The CDR3 DNA reads TGTGCCAGCAGTTACTCCTCTCAGCCCCAGCATTTT. It translates to CASSYSSQPQHF.

V usage is TRBV30 and J usage is TRBJ1-3; a weak D match, TRBD1 (6 bases). Trimming cost V 4 bases and J 2 bases, with 12 bases left between them. Germline V lookup: CDR1 GTSNPN, CDR2 SVGIG (reference sequence). The CDR3 spans 14 residues. CDR3 DNA: TGTGCCTGGAAGACAGGAAACACTGGAAACACCATATATTTT. This gives the protein CAWKTGNTGNTIYF. Full variable domain (missing parts from reference TRBV30 and TRBJ1-3): SQTIHQWPATLVQPVGSPLSLECTVEGTSNPNLYWYRQAAGRGLQLLFYSVGIGQISSEVPQNLSASRPQDRQFILSSKKLLLSDSGFYLCAWKTGNTGNTIYFGEGSWLTVV.

The chain recombines TRBV28 with TRBJ2-7; D remains unclear. V gave up 3 bases and J gave up 4 bases, with 4 bases separating them. CDR1 is MDHEN and CDR2 is SYDVKM in the germline V gene. The CDR3 contains 11 residues. CDR3 sequence reads: CASSFQYEQYF. CDR3 coding DNA: TGTGCCAGCAGTTTTCAATACGAGCAGTACTTC.

This clone was detected only a few times. The chain carries TRBV5-1 and TRBJ1-2; D gene uncertain. Trimming shortened V by 0 bases and J by 4 bases, and 4 bases separated the two germline ends. The CDR3 covers 12 residues. CDR1 and CDR2 from the germline V gene are SGHRS and YFSETQ. The CDR3 DNA sequence: TGCGCCAGCAGCTTGGGACTCTATGGCTACACCTTC. It encodes CASSLGLYGYTF.

J is TRBJ1-1 and V is TRBV7-9; perhaps TRBD1 as D (5 bases). The CDR3 runs to 16 residues. Germline CDR1 reads SEHNR; CDR2 reads FQNEAQ (reference sequence). The V gene lost 1 base and the J gene lost 0 bases, with 12 bases spanning the gap. The CDR3 spells CASSLEAGLMNTEAFF. The DNA of the CDR3 is TGTGCCAGCAGCTTAGAGGCAGGGCTCATGAACACTGAAGCTTTCTTT. Together with reference TRBV7-9 and TRBJ1-1, the CDR3 gives the full variable domain: DTGVSQNPRHKITKRGQNVTFRCDPISEHNRLYWYRQTLGQGPEFLTYFQNEAQLEKSRLLSDRFSAERPKGSFSTLEIQRTEQGDSAMYLCASSLEAGLMNTEAFFGQGTRLTVV.

In this sample, this clone turned up a few times. CDR3 loop: CASSLLAGNQPQHF. DNA for the CDR3: TGTGCCAGCAGCTTATTGGCAGGGAATCAGCCCCAGCATTTT. The V gene is TRBV7-2, the J gene TRBJ1-5, with D possibly TRBD1 on 5 matching bases. Per germline, CDR1 SGHTA and CDR2 FQGNSA. The CDR3 spans 14 residues. V dropped 2 bases and J dropped 4 bases, with 9 bases sitting between them. The variable domain in full, completed from reference TRBV7-2 and TRBJ1-5, reads GAGVSQSPSNKVTEKGKDVELRCDPISGHTALYWYRQSLGQGLEFLIYFQGNSAPDKSGLPSDRFSAERTGGSVSTLTIQRTQQEDSAVYLCASSLLAGNQPQHFGDGTRLSIL.

This clone came up a few times. The chain has TRBV25-1 and TRBJ2-2; D is possibly TRBD1 (5 bases). Germline-derived CDR1 and CDR2 are MGHDK and SYGVNS. Trimming took off 7 bases at V and 0 bases at J, with 15 bases between the two ends. There are 16 residues in the CDR3. The CDR3 region has the DNA TGTGCCAGCACCGGTTCAAGGACACCGAACACCGGGGAGCTGTTTTTT. Translated: CASTGSRTPNTGELFF.

The J gene is TRBJ2-3, the V gene TRBV27; TRBD1 agrees at 9 bases. The V and J ends lost 4 bases and 2 bases, in that order; junction bases with no gene match: 7. The length of the CDR3 is 16 residues. CDR1 is MNHEY and CDR2 is SMNVEV in the germline V gene (reference sequence). The CDR3 reads CASSSGDRDNTDTQYF. The DNA of the CDR3 is TGTGCCAGCAGTTCCGGGGACAGGGACAACACAGATACGCAGTATTTT.

The chain carries TRBV19 and TRBJ2-5; TRBD2 matches at 13 bases. The J call could be wrong; TRBJ2-7 is a better fit for the DNA end. Germline lookup yields CDR1 LNHDA and CDR2 SQIVND (reference sequence). CDR3 length: 15 amino acids. The CDR3 sequence: CASSTRTSGSYEQYF. CDR3 DNA sequence: TGTGCCAGTAGTACCCGGACTAGCGGGAGCTACGAGCAGTACTTC.

This clone appeared a single time. V usage is TRBV2 and J usage is TRBJ1-2; 7 bases map to TRBD1. The CDR3 runs to 12 residues. Germline trimming cut 9 bases from V and 7 bases from J; bases unmatched to any gene: 8. Looked up from germline, CDR1 is SNHLY and CDR2 is FYNNEI. DNA for the CDR3: TGTGCCAGAAACGGACAGGCCGCTGGCTACACCTTC. Its protein is CARNGQAAGYTF.

This clone was seen a single time. The rearrangement joins TRBV18 to TRBJ1-1; TRBD1 might be the D (6 bases). Germline assignment: CDR1 KGHSH and CDR2 LQKENI. This CDR3 comprises 16 residues. The ends were cut back, 2 bases at V and 0 bases at J, with 13 bases in the middle. CDR3 sequence reads: CASSPFWGQMNTEAFF. The CDR3 region has the DNA TGTGCCAGCTCACCATTTTGGGGGCAAATGAACACTGAAGCTTTCTTT.

V gene TRBV2 combines with J gene TRBJ2-1; maybe TRBD2 (5 bases). Trimming removed 4 bases at V and 6 bases at J, with 13 bases between. The germline V gene encodes CDR1 SNHLY and CDR2 FYNNEI. The CDR3 loop spans 14 amino acids. The CDR3 region has the DNA TGTGCCAGCAGTGCGGCCGGGAAGCCCAATGAGCAGTTCTTC. It yields the protein CASSAAGKPNEQFF.